The rows below give T cell receptor beta chains drawn from one sample of a study of T cell responses to AZD1222 COVID-19 vaccine. Assay: immunoSEQ multiplex PCR; the TCRdb copy retains only in-frame clones and omits some. The table has about 100,000 clones, 88% seen once. The sample here was peripheral blood, taken on day 0 of AZD1222 vaccination. These receptors originate from an adult in good health. CDR3s include the opening cysteine and the closing phenylalanine or tryptophan. D genes are given only for firm matches. Clone sizes are given selectively: once, few, many, or a class where the clone is expanded.

d_gene: .
abundance: .
v_gene: TRBV6-2/TRBV6-3
j_gene: TRBJ1-2
len: 15
CDR3aa: CASSPLVEGGYGYTF
CDR3nt: TGTGCCAGCAGTCCCCTGGTGGAGGGCGGCTATGGCTACACCTTC

d_gene: .
abundance: once
v_gene: TRBV24-1
j_gene: TRBJ2-3
len: 16
CDR3aa: CATSDPLRWGTDTQYF
CDR3nt: TGTGCCACCAGTGACCCCCTCCGGTGGGGCACAGATACGCAGTATTTT

d_gene: .
abundance: .
v_gene: TRBV9
j_gene: TRBJ2-1
len: 15
CDR3aa: CASSVGTTSYNEQFF
CDR3nt: TGTGCCAGCAGCGTAGGGACTACCTCCTACAATGAGCAGTTCTTC

d_gene: TRBD2
abundance: .
v_gene: TRBV2
j_gene: TRBJ2-1
len: 17
CDR3aa: CASSDKVGRGLYNEQFF
CDR3nt: TGTGCCAGCAGTGATAAGGTGGGGAGGGGACTCTACAATGAGCAGTTCTTC

d_gene: .
abundance: .
v_gene: TRBV28
j_gene: TRBJ1-2
len: 12
CDR3aa: CASSSSPWGYTF
CDR3nt: TGTGCCAGCAGTTCTTCTCCTTGGGGCTACACCTTC

d_gene: TRBD2
abundance: .
v_gene: TRBV20-1
j_gene: TRBJ2-3
len: 16
CDR3aa: CSASATSGRAADTQYF
CDR3nt: TGCAGTGCTAGTGCTACTAGCGGGAGGGCCGCAGATACGCAGTATTTT

d_gene: .
abundance: .
v_gene: TRBV5-1
j_gene: TRBJ1-4
len: 15
CDR3aa: CASSLVGPESEKLFF
CDR3nt: TGCGCCAGCAGCTTGGTAGGCCCGGAGAGTGAAAAACTGTTTTTT

d_gene: .
abundance: .
v_gene: TRBV6-2/TRBV6-3
j_gene: TRBJ1-5
len: 14
CDR3aa: CASSTQGRNQPQHF
CDR3nt: TGTGCCAGCAGTACTCAGGGGCGCAATCAGCCCCAGCATTTT

d_gene: TRBD2
abundance: once
v_gene: TRBV27
j_gene: TRBJ2-1
len: 18
CDR3aa: CASSLSPAGLAGVDEQFF
CDR3nt: TGTGCCAGCAGTTTATCCCCCGCGGGACTAGCGGGAGTGGATGAGCAGTTCTTC

d_gene: TRBD1
abundance: .
v_gene: TRBV10-2
j_gene: TRBJ2-1
len: 16
CDR3aa: CASFIGTGVSYNEQFF
CDR3nt: TGCGCCAGCTTTATCGGGACAGGGGTTTCCTACAATGAGCAGTTCTTC

d_gene: .
abundance: .
v_gene: TRBV29-1
j_gene: TRBJ2-1
len: 13
CDR3aa: CSVAGSSYNEQFF
CDR3nt: TGCAGCGTTGCGGGGAGCTCCTACAATGAGCAGTTCTTC

d_gene: .
abundance: .
v_gene: TRBV4-1
j_gene: TRBJ2-1
len: 11
CDR3aa: CASSQGREQFF
CDR3nt: TGCGCCAGCAGCCAAGGGAGGGAGCAGTTCTTC

d_gene: TRBD2
abundance: .
v_gene: TRBV12-5
j_gene: TRBJ2-1
len: 19
CDR3aa: CASGLVGKPSGRVYNEQFF
CDR3nt: TGTGCTAGTGGTTTGGTAGGAAAACCGAGCGGGAGGGTGTACAATGAGCAGTTCTTC

d_gene: .
abundance: .
v_gene: TRBV5-5
j_gene: TRBJ1-1
len: 15
CDR3aa: CASSLVVLMNTEAFF
CDR3nt: TGTGCCAGCAGCTTGGTGGTATTGATGAACACTGAAGCTTTCTTT

d_gene: TRBD1
abundance: .
v_gene: TRBV7-2
j_gene: TRBJ2-5
len: 14
CDR3aa: CASSPWTGQETQYF
CDR3nt: TGTGCCAGCAGCCCCTGGACAGGCCAAGAGACCCAGTACTTC

d_gene: TRBD2
abundance: .
v_gene: TRBV28
j_gene: TRBJ2-5
len: 14
CDR3aa: CASRPLANQETQYF
CDR3nt: TGTGCCAGCAGACCACTAGCGAACCAAGAGACCCAGTACTTC

d_gene: TRBD2
abundance: few
v_gene: TRBV4-2
j_gene: TRBJ2-5
len: 16
CDR3aa: CASSQGGKGRQETQYF
CDR3nt: TGTGCCAGCAGCCAGGGAGGGAAGGGGCGGCAAGAGACCCAGTACTTC

d_gene: TRBD1
abundance: once
v_gene: TRBV4-3
j_gene: TRBJ1-1
len: 14
CDR3aa: CASSETGGGTEAFF
CDR3nt: TGCGCCAGCAGCGAAACAGGGGGGGGAACTGAAGCTTTCTTT

d_gene: .
abundance: .
v_gene: TRBV4-3
j_gene: TRBJ1-2
len: 14
CDR3aa: CASSQGPRVRGYTF
CDR3nt: TGCGCCAGCAGCCAAGGGCCCAGGGTCCGTGGCTACACCTTC

d_gene: .
abundance: .
v_gene: TRBV27
j_gene: TRBJ2-5
len: 13
CDR3aa: CASSRAVGETQYF
CDR3nt: TGTGCCAGCAGTCGGGCCGTGGGGGAGACCCAGTACTTC

d_gene: .
abundance: once
v_gene: TRBV6-2/TRBV6-3
j_gene: TRBJ1-6
len: 16
CDR3aa: CASSLKQSSYNSPLHF
CDR3nt: TGTGCCAGCAGTTTGAAGCAGAGCTCCTATAATTCACCCCTCCACTTT

d_gene: .
abundance: once
v_gene: TRBV7-9
j_gene: TRBJ1-1
len: 15
CDR3aa: CASSLGGSANTEAFF
CDR3nt: TGTGCCAGCAGCTTAGGGGGGTCTGCGAACACTGAAGCTTTCTTT

d_gene: .
abundance: .
v_gene: TRBV5-6
j_gene: TRBJ1-4
len: 19
CDR3aa: CASSSVVDSIGPTNEKLFF
CDR3nt: TGTGCCAGCAGCTCCGTAGTGGACAGTATAGGACCCACTAATGAAAAACTGTTTTTT

d_gene: .
abundance: .
v_gene: TRBV7-8
j_gene: TRBJ2-3
len: 12
CDR3aa: CASSRDADTQYF
CDR3nt: TGTGCCAGCAGTCGTGACGCAGATACGCAGTATTTT

d_gene: TRBD1
abundance: .
v_gene: TRBV10-3
j_gene: TRBJ2-2
len: 16
CDR3aa: CAISERGQENTGELFF
CDR3nt: TGTGCCATCAGTGAACGGGGACAGGAGAACACCGGGGAGCTGTTTTTT

d_gene: .
abundance: .
v_gene: TRBV18
j_gene: TRBJ1-2
len: 12
CDR3aa: CASSPGDYGYTF
CDR3nt: TGTGCCAGCTCACCAGGGGACTATGGCTACACCTTC

d_gene: .
abundance: .
v_gene: TRBV28
j_gene: TRBJ2-7
len: 13
CDR3aa: CASSRGRDYEQYF
CDR3nt: TGTGCCAGCAGTAGAGGACGCGACTACGAGCAGTACTTC

d_gene: TRBD2
abundance: .
v_gene: TRBV27
j_gene: TRBJ2-1
len: 15
CDR3aa: CASSSGTSGYNEQFF
CDR3nt: TGTGCCAGCAGTTCCGGGACTAGCGGCTACAATGAGCAGTTCTTC

d_gene: TRBD1
abundance: .
v_gene: TRBV29-1
j_gene: TRBJ1-1
len: 12
CDR3aa: CSVEWWTGQAFF
CDR3nt: TGCAGCGTTGAGTGGTGGACAGGGCAAGCTTTCTTT

d_gene: .
abundance: .
v_gene: TRBV7-2
j_gene: TRBJ2-1
len: 14
CDR3aa: CASSPEVWASQQFF
CDR3nt: TGTGCCAGCAGCCCGGAGGTCTGGGCGAGTCAGCAGTTCTTC